Reported below is one TCR beta chain. Method: immunoSEQ multiplex PCR; TCRdb's copy keeps in-frame clones and lacks some. The sample contains fewer than 400,000 clones, approximately 90% of which appear only once. The germline CDR1 and CDR2 sequences are ENHRY and SYGVKD. V gave up 6 bases and J gave up 2 bases, with 10 bases separating them. CDR3 size: 14 residues. Membership in each cohort depended on participant-reported clinical history. These data originate in a study of blood T cell repertoires in COVID-19. Across the study: In each case, the material was cDNA or gDNA derived from T cells, B-cell-depleted T cells, or PBMCs.

Sequencing was performed on PBMCs or T cells enriched from blood (not recorded which). The chain uses TRBV10-3 and TRBJ2-2; D might be TRBD1 (5 bases). The receptor's source is a man between 25 and 39 years old who had recovered from COVID-19. CDR3: CAISLQGNTGELFF. Written as DNA, the CDR3 is TGTGCCATCAGCCTGCAGGGTAACACCGGGGAGCTGTTTTTT.